The clone carrying this T cell receptor (beta chain) was detected ten times or more. Its antigen remains unidentified. This CDR3 region has 14 residues. Trimming shortened V by 1 base and J by 4 bases, and 8 bases separated the two germline ends. In germline, CDR1 is LGHNA, CDR2 YNFKEQ. These data originate in a study of breast tumors, draining lymph nodes, adjacent tissues. Study-level points and caveats: Data fit most tumor T cells coming from lymph node, expanding in tumor.

TCRdb passed the multiplex PCR reads through MiXCR, listing each CDR3 protein once. The top ten clones hold approximately 3.7% of a sample with approximately 210,000 distinct CDR3 sequences, nearly 35% of them seen once. Samples came from axillary lymph nodes draining the breast cancer. This sequence was found in a female donor with breast cancer. Some clones in this sample may be carry-over from other donors' samples. The rearrangement links TRBV4-2 to TRBJ2-1; a weak D match, TRBD1 (5 bases). The sequencing input was axillary lymph node tissue. In DNA form, the CDR3 reads TGTGCCAGCAGCCAAGGGGGCGGTTACAATGAGCAGTTCTTC. This codes for CASSQGGGYNEQFF.